This T cell receptor beta chain came from a study of post-analysis software for immune sequencing data. For the study at large: The courses of disease that were included comprised relapsing-remitting, secondary progressive and progressive-relapsing multiple sclerosis.

V shed 7 bases, J shed 5 bases, and the junction held 12 bases outside the gene matches. The CDR3 sequence is 14 residues long. In germline, CDR1 is SQVTM, CDR2 ANQGSEA. The table lists this clonotype with a few counts. Its antigen remains unidentified. TCR beta libraries were prepared from cDNA with unique molecular identifiers. TCRdb re-called the PCR reads with MiXCR, one entry per CDR3 protein. The sample has about 820,000 distinct CDR3 sequences, approximately 53% seen once; the top ten hold 4.6%. Overall study findings and caveats: Comparison with controls showed significantly lower normalized Chao1 diversity in multiple sclerosis patients. Controls had lower frequencies than patients of a few TRBV segments, which included TRBV5-6, TRBV5-1 and TRBV20-1.

Sequencing input: blood. The receptor's source is a girl aged 10 to 17 with multiple sclerosis. This chain connects TRBV29-1 to TRBJ2-5; 8 bases match TRBD1. In nucleotides, the CDR3 is TGCAGCGGCAGGGGGCTAACAATAGAGGAGACCCAGTACTTC. This gives the protein CSGRGLTIEETQYF.